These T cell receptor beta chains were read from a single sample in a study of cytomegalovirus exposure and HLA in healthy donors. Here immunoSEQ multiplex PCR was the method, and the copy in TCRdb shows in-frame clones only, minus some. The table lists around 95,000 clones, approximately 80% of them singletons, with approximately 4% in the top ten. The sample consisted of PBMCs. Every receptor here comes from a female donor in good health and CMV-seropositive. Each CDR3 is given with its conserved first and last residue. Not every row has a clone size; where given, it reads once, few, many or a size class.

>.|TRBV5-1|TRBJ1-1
CASSLADRGPVPEAFF
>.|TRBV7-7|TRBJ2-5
CASSSLAGERETQYF
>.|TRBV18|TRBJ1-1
CASSPIPGQGAITEAFF
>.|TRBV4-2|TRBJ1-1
CASSQEFASPTEAFF
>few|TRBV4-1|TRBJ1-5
CASSLLTGGFEPQHF
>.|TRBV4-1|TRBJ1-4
CASSQVIGVREKLFF
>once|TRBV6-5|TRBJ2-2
CASSSTGTTNTGELFF
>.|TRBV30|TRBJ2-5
CAWGLAGAETQYF
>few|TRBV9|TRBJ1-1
CASSVAGQGNGEAFF
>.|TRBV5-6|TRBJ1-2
CASSLMGQAHGYTF
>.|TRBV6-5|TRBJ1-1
CASSTGTEAFF
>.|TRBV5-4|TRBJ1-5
CASSLGRGSNQPQHF
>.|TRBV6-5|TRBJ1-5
CASSYGGAGQPQHF
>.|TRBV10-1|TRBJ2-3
CASSEGGGTTDTQYF
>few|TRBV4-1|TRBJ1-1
CASSPLGGWNTEAFF
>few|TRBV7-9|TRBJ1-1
CASSLGHLGTEAFF
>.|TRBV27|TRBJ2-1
CASSRLTPGQGRNNEQFF
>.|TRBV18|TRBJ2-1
CASSPRGGSPSGYNEQFF
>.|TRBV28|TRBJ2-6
CASRTTGEGANVLTF
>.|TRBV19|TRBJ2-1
CASSKGVMNEQFF
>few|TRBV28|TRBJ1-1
CASSLVVVGLEAFF